These T cell receptor beta chains were read from a single sample in a study of cytomegalovirus exposure and HLA in healthy donors. Profiled with immunoSEQ multiplex PCR; TCRdb holds only in-frame clones, not every one. Of roughly 220,000 clones listed, 65% to 85% are singletons. Sequencing was performed on PBMCs. These receptors came from a man younger than 40 in good health and CMV-seronegative. Both conserved end residues are part of each CDR3.

TRBJ2-7	TRBV28	CASSLFIQGSHYF
.	TRBV6-5	CASSLDTASYEQYF
TRBJ1-2	TRBV5-1	CASSLLGADYGYTF
TRBJ2-6	TRBV14	CASSQLGQSGASVLTF
TRBJ2-7	TRBV4-1	CASSQDAGQGYEQYF
TRBJ2-2	TRBV9	CASGGDRSNTGELFF
TRBJ1-2	TRBV6-5	CASSYSGGNYGYTF
TRBJ2-7	TRBV28	CASSLKIGGVKYEQYF
TRBJ1-6	TRBV19	CASSIGGQASNSPLHF
TRBJ1-3	TRBV4-3	CASSQGTGDSGNTIYF
TRBJ2-3	TRBV5-1	CASSLSGGLAATNTQYF
TRBJ2-3	TRBV6-5	CASSYSRLGLDTQYF
TRBJ1-1	TRBV28	CASRMQGPGTEAFF
TRBJ1-5	TRBV10-2	CASSGQASQPQHF
TRBJ1-6	TRBV6-5	CASSYLADSPLHF
TRBJ2-3	TRBV11-2	CASSPTDREEGDTQYF
TRBJ1-6	TRBV27	CASSLGQVFGSYNSPLHF
TRBJ1-2	TRBV11-2	CASSAGQGSVGGYTF
TRBJ2-2	TRBV11-3	CASKAGAATGELFF
TRBJ1-5	TRBV6-5	CASRGTVNQPQHF
TRBJ2-7	TRBV6-6	CASSYSASSYEQYF
TRBJ1-1	TRBV5-1	CASSLGQQGVTEAFF
TRBJ2-7	TRBV11-2	CASGFPGTGGRNEQYF
TRBJ2-7	TRBV28	CASSRGSSYEQYF
TRBJ2-7	TRBV15	CATGTGPYEQYF
TRBJ1-4	TRBV5-5	CASSWGQATNEKLFF
TRBJ2-5	TRBV7-2	CASSWPGSGPEETQYF
TRBJ1-4	TRBV6-1	CASSGGTGIRNEKLFF
TRBJ1-4	TRBV6-6	CASSSGIANEKLFF
TRBJ1-6	TRBV2	CASSGSGAYNSPLHF
TRBJ2-1	TRBV5-1	CASSLGRGAGNEQFF
TRBJ2-7	TRBV29-1	CSVAGGDRSIYEQYF